The 20 T cell receptor beta chains reported below all come from one sample, sequenced in a study of T cells in Graves' hyperthyroidism and ophthalmopathy. Amplified TCR beta CDR3 regions came from RNA transcripts. TCR CDR3 regions were first amplified by RT-PCR with HTBI primers. TCRdb recomputed calls from the multiplex PCR reads with MiXCR, one row per CDR3 protein. The table records fewer than 650,000 distinct CDR3 sequences, about 14% of them present only once. Sequencing used blood. Receptors were obtained from a woman aged 40 to 49 with Graves' ophthalmopathy.

In this sample, this clonotype turned up many times. The chain joins TRBV12-3 or TRBV12-4 to TRBJ1-5; no firm D call. This CDR3 is built from 13 residues. V was trimmed by 5 bases and J by 3 bases, leaving 8 bases between them. CDR3 sequence (DNA): TGTGCCAGCAGTGCGGACCCCAATCAGCCCCAGCATTTT. Protein sequence: CASSADPNQPQHF.

This clonotype was detected many times. This chain uses TRBV7-2 with TRBJ2-2, with D perhaps TRBD1 (5 bases). The CDR3 extends over 14 amino acids. The V end was cut by 2 bases, the J end by 3 bases, with 7 bases between. Germline V gene sequence: CDR1 SGHTA, CDR2 FQGNSA. The CDR3 region is CASSLSRDTGELFF. In DNA, the CDR3 is TGTGCCAGCAGCTTAAGCAGGGACACCGGGGAGCTGTTTTTT.

A remark on this clonotype: A much larger clone differs from this one at a single base, so this may be a read error. The chain carries TRBV12-3 or TRBV12-4 and TRBJ1-5; D is unclear. The germline V and J ends were trimmed by 4 bases and 7 bases, with 14 bases remaining between them. The CDR3 has 14 amino acids. The CDR3 spells CASSSGSPEQPQHF. CDR3 bases: TGTGCCAGCAGTTCGGGGTCCCCAGAACAGCCCCAGCATTTT.

This clonotype has at least ten counts. The chain couples TRBV7-6 to TRBJ2-7; D may be TRBD1 or TRBD2 (5 bases each). CDR1 and CDR2 (germline): SGHVS, FNYEAQ. This CDR3 region has 15 residues. Trimming took off 5 bases at V and 0 bases at J, with 14 bases between the two ends. Written as DNA, the CDR3 is TGTGCCAGCAGCGAAGGACGGGGCCTCTCCTACGAGCAGTACTTC. It encodes CASSEGRGLSYEQYF.

Points on this clonotype: It may be a read error: a sequence one base away is much more abundant. The conserved phenylalanine or tryptophan is not found at the CDR3 terminus, so this likely reflects a read error. This chain links TRBV30 with TRBJ1-2; D is unresolved. V lost 0 bases, J lost 8 bases, and 10 bases lay in between. Looked up from germline, CDR1 is GTSNPN and CDR2 is SVGIG (reference sequence). The CDR3 runs 12 residues. CDR3 DNA sequence: TGTGCCTGGAGTGTACCGGGAGAGGGCTACACCCTC. As protein: CAWSVPGEGYTL.

The chain employs TRBV12-3 or TRBV12-4 and TRBJ1-2; D is ambiguous. V shed 2 bases and J shed 4 bases, with 14 bases lying between them. This CDR3 has 15 amino acids. The CDR3 bases are TGTGCCAGCAGTTTAAGCGGGAATGGAGGCTATGGCTACACCTTC. This codes for CASSLSGNGGYGYTF.

This clonotype was seen many times. The CDR3 spells CASSFRGLSGNTIYF. The CDR3 coding sequence is TGTGCCAGCAGTTTTAGGGGCCTCTCTGGAAACACCATATATTTT. The rearrangement joins TRBV28 to TRBJ1-3, with D perhaps TRBD1 (5 bases). Between the trimmed V and J ends, which lost 3 bases and 0 bases, there was a span of 9 bases. Germline CDR1 is MDHEN and CDR2 is SYDVKM. The CDR3 runs 15 residues.

This clonotype was recorded many times. CDR3 region: CASSYSLGDTEAFF. In DNA form, the CDR3 reads TGTGCCAGCAGTTACTCGCTAGGGGACACTGAAGCTTTCTTT. V and J are TRBV6-2 or TRBV6-3 and TRBJ1-1, with D possibly being TRBD1 (5 bases). V gave up 0 bases and J gave up 3 bases, with 8 bases separating them. Germline lookup yields CDR1 MNHEY and CDR2 SVGEGT. CDR3 size: 14 residues.

This clonotype was recorded at least ten times. The CDR3 loop is CASSFYGVGELFF. CDR3 DNA: TGTGCCAGCAGTTTCTACGGAGTCGGGGAGCTGTTTTTT. The chain has TRBV12-3 or TRBV12-4 and TRBJ2-2; unclear D gene. V lost 3 bases to trimming and J lost 7 bases, with 9 bases between them. This CDR3 comprises 13 residues.

The V call is TRBV27, the J call TRBJ2-1; 8 nucleotides line up with TRBD1. The CDR3 length is 14 residues. Germline V gene sequence: CDR1 MNHEY, CDR2 SMNVEV (reference sequence). Losses at the gene ends were 5 bases for V and 3 bases for J; bases not matched to a gene: 3. CDR3: CASSPGTGYNEQFF. CDR3 in DNA: TGTGCCAGCAGTCCGGGGACAGGCTACAATGAGCAGTTCTTC.

The table lists this clonotype with many counts. CDR3 in amino acids: CASSGPPTNYGYTF. For the CDR3, the DNA is TGTGCCAGCAGTGGGCCTCCAACCAACTATGGCTACACCTTC. The chain joins TRBV12-3 or TRBV12-4 to TRBJ1-2; unclear D gene. Deletions cut 5 bases from V and 2 bases from J, with 12 bases between. The CDR3 totals 14 residues.

The chain recombines TRBV15 with TRBJ2-7, with D unresolved. Germline V CDR1 and CDR2: LNHNV, YYDKDF (reference sequence). V was shortened by 0 bases and J by 7 bases, with 10 bases between the two germline ends. The CDR3 runs 13 residues. CDR3 DNA sequence: TGTGCCACCAGCAGAGAACGGTCTTGGGAGCAGTACTTC. The encoded protein is CATSRERSWEQYF.

This clonotype was detected many times. The rearrangement joins TRBV11-1 to TRBJ2-2; D is unresolved. This CDR3 has 16 residues. The germline V and J ends were trimmed by 6 bases and 4 bases, with 18 bases remaining between them. The germline CDR1 and CDR2 sequences are SGHAT and FQDESV (reference sequence). The DNA for the CDR3 is TGTGCCAGCAGTTTAACTACCGTATTGGGCACCGGGGAGCTGTTTTTT. Protein product: CASSLTTVLGTGELFF.

Ten or more counts support this clonotype. The V call is TRBV20-1, the J call TRBJ1-1; no clear D gene. The CDR3 contains 13 residues. Trimming pared 1 base from V and 3 bases from J, leaving 9 bases between. Germline V gene lookup returns CDR1 DFQATT and CDR2 SNEGSKA (reference sequence). The CDR3 sequence is CSARGRLDTEAFF. The DNA of the CDR3 is TGCAGTGCTAGAGGGCGATTGGACACTGAAGCTTTCTTT.

This clonotype has a count of ten or more. The genes are TRBV11-2 and TRBJ2-5; D is undetermined. Germline assignment: CDR1 SGHAT and CDR2 FQNNGV. The CDR3 length is 14 residues. Trimming removed 1 base at V and 5 bases at J, with 11 bases between. Here the CDR3 reads CASSLVGLPETQYF. The CDR3 DNA sequence: TGTGCCAGCAGCTTAGTGGGTCTACCGGAGACCCAGTACTTC. Together with reference TRBV11-2 and TRBJ2-5, the CDR3 gives the full variable domain: EAGVAQSPRYKIIEKRQSVAFWCNPISGHATLYWYQQILGQGPKLLIQFQNNGVVDDSQLPKDRFSAERLKGVDSTLKIQPAKLEDSAVYLCASSLVGLPETQYFGPGTRLLVL.

A remark on this clonotype: A much larger clone lies a single base off, so this may be a read error. This chain uses TRBV12-3 or TRBV12-4 with TRBJ2-7; 7 bases fit TRBD1. This CDR3 has 14 residues. CDR3 coding DNA: TGTGTCAGCAGTTTACGGACAGGATTCTACGAGCAGTACTTC. Translation: CVSSLRTGFYEQYF.

This clonotype was seen more than once but under ten times. This could be a read error, since a much larger clone is one nucleotide away. The gene calls are TRBV19 and TRBJ1-1; TRBD1 agrees at 8 bases. This CDR3 is built from 18 residues. Germline V gene lookup returns CDR1 LNHDA and CDR2 SQIVND (reference sequence). CDR3 in amino acids: CASSTTPGQVTMNNEAFF. Written as DNA, the CDR3 is TGTGCCAGTAGTACGACGCCGGGACAGGTTACCATGAACAATGAAGCTTTCTTT.

This clonotype turned up a few times. The DNA of the CDR3 is TGTGCCAGCAGCTTTCCGGACACGGACACCGGGGAGCTGTTTTTT. Translation gives CASSFPDTDTGELFF. The chain combines TRBV5-5 with TRBJ2-2; TRBD1 is a possible D gene (5 bases). This CDR3 region has 15 residues. Germline values: CDR1 SGHKS, CDR2 YYEKEE (reference sequence). V was cut by 2 bases and J by 3 bases, with 11 bases left in between.

This clonotype was found many times. As DNA, the CDR3 is TGTGCCAGCAGTAAACGGCAGTACCTCGGAGAGCAGTACTTC. Its translation is CASSKRQYLGEQYF. The chain combines TRBV6-1 with TRBJ2-7, with D uncertain. V lost 5 bases, J lost 7 bases, and 18 bases lay in between. This CDR3 is 14 amino acids long. Germline CDR1 MNHNS, CDR2 SASEGT.

At least ten counts were recorded for this clonotype. The V gene is TRBV6-1, the J gene TRBJ1-5; D not certain. Germline assignment: CDR1 MNHNS and CDR2 SASEGT. This CDR3 region has 14 residues. V lost 3 bases and J lost 9, with 15 bases in between. The CDR3 here is CASSEPAGKWPQHF. Here the CDR3 DNA reads TGTGCCAGCAGTGAGCCGGCCGGGAAATGGCCCCAGCATTTT.